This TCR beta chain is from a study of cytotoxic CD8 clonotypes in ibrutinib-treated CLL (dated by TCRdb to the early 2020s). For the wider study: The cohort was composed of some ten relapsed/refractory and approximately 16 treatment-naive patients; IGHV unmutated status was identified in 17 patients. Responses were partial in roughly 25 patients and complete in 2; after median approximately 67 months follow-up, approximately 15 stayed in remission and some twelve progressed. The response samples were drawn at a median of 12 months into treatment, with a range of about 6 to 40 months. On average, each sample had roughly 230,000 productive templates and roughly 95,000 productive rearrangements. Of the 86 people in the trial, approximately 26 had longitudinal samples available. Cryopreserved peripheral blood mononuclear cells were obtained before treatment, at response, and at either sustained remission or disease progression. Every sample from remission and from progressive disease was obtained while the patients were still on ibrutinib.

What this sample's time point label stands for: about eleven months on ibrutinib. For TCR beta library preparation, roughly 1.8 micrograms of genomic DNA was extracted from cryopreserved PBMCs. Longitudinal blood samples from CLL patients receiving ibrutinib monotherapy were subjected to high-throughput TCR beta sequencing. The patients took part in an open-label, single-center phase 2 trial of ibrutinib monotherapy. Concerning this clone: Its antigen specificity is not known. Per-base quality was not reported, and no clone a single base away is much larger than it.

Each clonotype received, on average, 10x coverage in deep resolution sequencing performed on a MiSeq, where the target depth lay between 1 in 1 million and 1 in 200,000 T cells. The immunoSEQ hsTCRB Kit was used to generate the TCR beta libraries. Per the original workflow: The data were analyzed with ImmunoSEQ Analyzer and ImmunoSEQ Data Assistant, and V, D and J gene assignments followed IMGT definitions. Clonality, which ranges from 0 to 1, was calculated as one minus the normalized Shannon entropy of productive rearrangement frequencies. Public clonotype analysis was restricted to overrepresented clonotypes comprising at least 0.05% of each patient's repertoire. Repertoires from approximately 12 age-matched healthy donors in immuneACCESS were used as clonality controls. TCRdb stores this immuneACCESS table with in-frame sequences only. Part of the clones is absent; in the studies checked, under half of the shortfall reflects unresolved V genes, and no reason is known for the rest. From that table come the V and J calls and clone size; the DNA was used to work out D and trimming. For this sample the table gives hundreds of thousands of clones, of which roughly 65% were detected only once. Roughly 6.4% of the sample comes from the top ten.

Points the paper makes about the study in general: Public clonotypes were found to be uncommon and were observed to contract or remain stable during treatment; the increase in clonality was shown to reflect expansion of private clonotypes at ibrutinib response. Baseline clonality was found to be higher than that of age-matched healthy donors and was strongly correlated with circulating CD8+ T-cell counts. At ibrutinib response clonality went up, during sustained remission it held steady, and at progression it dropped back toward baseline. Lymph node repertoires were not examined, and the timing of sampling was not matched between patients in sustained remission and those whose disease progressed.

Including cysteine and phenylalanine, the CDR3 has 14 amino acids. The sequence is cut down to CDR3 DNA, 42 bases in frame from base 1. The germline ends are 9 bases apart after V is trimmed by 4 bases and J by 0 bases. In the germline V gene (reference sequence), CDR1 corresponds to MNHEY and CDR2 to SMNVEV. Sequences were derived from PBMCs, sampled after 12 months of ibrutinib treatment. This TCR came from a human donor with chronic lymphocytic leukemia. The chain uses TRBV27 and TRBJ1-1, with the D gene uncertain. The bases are TGTGCCAGCAGTTCACTGGAGGTGAACACTGAAGCTTTCTTT. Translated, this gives CASSSLEVNTEAFF.